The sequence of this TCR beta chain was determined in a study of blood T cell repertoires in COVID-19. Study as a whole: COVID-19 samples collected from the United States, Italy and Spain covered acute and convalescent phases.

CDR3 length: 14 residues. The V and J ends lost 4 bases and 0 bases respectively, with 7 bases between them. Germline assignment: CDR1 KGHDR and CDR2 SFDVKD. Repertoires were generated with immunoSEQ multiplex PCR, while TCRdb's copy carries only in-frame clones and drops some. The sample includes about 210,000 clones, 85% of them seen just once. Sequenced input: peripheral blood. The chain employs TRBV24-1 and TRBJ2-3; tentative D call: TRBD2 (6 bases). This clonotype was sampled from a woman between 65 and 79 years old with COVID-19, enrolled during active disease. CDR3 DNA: TGTGCCACCAGTGAGGGGGGAAGCACAGATACGCAGTATTTT. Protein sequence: CATSEGGSTDTQYF.